This TCR beta chain was sequenced in a study of beta chain features in type 1 diabetes. Blood was collected once per donor into heparin, averaging roughly 120 mL. Every bit of the isolated RNA underwent reverse transcription, so sequencing read expressed TCRB transcripts. Clones were sequenced by immunoSEQ multiplex PCR, and TCRdb holds only the in-frame ones, with some missing. Among some 190,000 clones listed, roughly 7.1% were seen once. Germline CDR1 and CDR2: SNHLY and FYNNEI. The CDR3 totals 13 residues. V lost 7 bases to trimming and J lost 0 bases, with 9 bases between them. Study-wide results and caveats: Across all four CD4+ subsets, people with type 1 diabetes showed modestly shorter TCRB CDR3s. At VDJ recombination sites, type 1 diabetes patients had fewer insertions and more deleted nucleotides. Still unanswered here is whether HLA type influences TCRB rearrangement.

This clone was detected many times. The antigen remains unidentified. This clonotype was sampled from a woman in her thirties or forties with type 1 diabetes. This chain uses TRBV2 with TRBJ1-1; possibly TRBD1 for D (5 bases). Sequenced sample: central memory CD4+ T cells from blood. CDR3 loop: CASNWGLNTEAFF. CDR3 DNA: TGTGCCAGCAACTGGGGCTTGAACACTGAAGCTTTCTTT.